The 2 T cell receptor beta chains below come from one sample, sequenced in a study of T cells expressing NK-cell markers. TCRdb processed the 5' RACE reads again and assigns one entry to each CDR3 protein, with no DNA. The listing records a few hundred thousand distinct CDR3 sequences. The sample comprised blood T cells: a sorted CD56 or NKG2C T cell subset, CD4+ or CD8+ T cells, or bulk PBMC T cells (not recorded which). These TCRs come from a woman aged 50 to 65 in good health.

This chain uses TRBV20-1 with TRBJ2-5. The V gene's germline CDR1 is DFQATT and CDR2 SNEGSKA (reference sequence). CDR3 length: 14 amino acids. CDR3 residues: CSATDLFKSETQYF.

The chain is built from TRBV20-1 and TRBJ2-2; the D gene TCRdb calls, TRBD2, cannot be checked with no DNA. Germline CDR1 reads DFQATT; CDR2 reads SNEGSKA (reference sequence). The CDR3 has 17 residues. The CDR3 sequence: CSARVQSGRRNTGELFF.